The rows below give T cell receptor beta chains drawn from one sample of a study. MiXCR, run by TCRdb on the RT-PCR reads, gives a single entry per CDR3 protein. The table lists fewer than 800,000 distinct CDR3 sequences, over 12% of them singletons, with around 3.3% in the top ten. Sequenced: memory CD4+ T cells from blood. The receptor source for this set is a female donor in good health, serving as a healthy control. Both conserved end residues are part of each CDR3. The D gene is left open where the match is weak. Part of the rows lack a size; the others show once, few, many or a class for expanded clones.

V: TRBV12-3/TRBV12-4; D: TRBD1; J: TRBJ1-2; size: many; CDR3: CASSLANPGQGAYGYTF; DNA: TGTGCCAGCAGTTTGGCGAATCCGGGACAGGGGGCTTATGGCTACACCTTC
V: TRBV7-2; D: -; J: TRBJ2-7; size: -; CDR3: CASSLAPMGAPYEQYF; DNA: TGTGCCAGCAGCTTAGCGCCCATGGGAGCTCCCTACGAGCAGTACTTC
V: TRBV28; D: -; J: TRBJ1-3; size: -; CDR3: CASSPMTEIGNTIYF; DNA: TGTGCCAGCAGTCCAATGACGGAAATTGGAAACACCATATATTTT
V: TRBV5-1; D: -; J: TRBJ2-7; size: few; CDR3: CASSLNENEQYF; DNA: TGCGCCAGCAGCTTGAACGAAAACGAGCAGTACTTC
V: TRBV20-1; D: TRBD2; J: TRBJ2-7; size: -; CDR3: CSATHGTNYEQYF; DNA: TGCAGTGCCACCCACGGGACTAACTACGAGCAGTACTTC
V: TRBV12-3/TRBV12-4; D: -; J: TRBJ1-5; size: once; CDR3: CASSLKPDRNQPQHF; DNA: TGTGCCAGCAGTTTGAAGCCCGACAGAAATCAGCCCCAGCATTTT
V: TRBV9; D: -; J: TRBJ2-5; size: -; CDR3: CASSALGGTSRETQYF; DNA: TGTGCCAGCAGCGCGCTAGGGGGTACGTCACGAGAGACCCAGTACTTC
V: TRBV3-1; D: -; J: TRBJ1-1; size: once; CDR3: CASSQNIGGTEAFF; DNA: TGTGCCAGCAGCCAGAACATCGGGGGGACTGAAGCTTTCTTT
V: TRBV5-1; D: -; J: TRBJ2-5; size: many; CDR3: CASRGGGQETQYF; DNA: TGCGCCAGCAGGGGAGGGGGCCAAGAGACCCAGTACTTC
V: TRBV5-4; D: -; J: TRBJ2-2; size: -; CDR3: CASSLGVARDTGELFF; DNA: TGTGCCAGCAGCTTGGGGGTAGCGAGGGACACCGGGGAGCTGTTTTTT
V: TRBV20-1; D: TRBD2; J: TRBJ2-3; size: few; CDR3: CSASFFGRGGDTQYF; DNA: TGCAGTGCTAGTTTCTTTGGGCGGGGGGGAGATACGCAGTATTTT
V: TRBV30; D: -; J: TRBJ1-3; size: -; CDR3: CAWSVNRANTIYF; DNA: TGTGCCTGGAGTGTTAACAGGGCCAACACCATATATTTT
V: TRBV4-3; D: -; J: TRBJ1-2; size: few; CDR3: CASSQFPQESYGYTF; DNA: TGCGCCAGCAGCCAGTTCCCCCAGGAGAGCTATGGCTACACCTTC
V: TRBV9; D: -; J: TRBJ1-4; size: -; CDR3: CASSVLTAGRYNEKLFF; DNA: TGTGCCAGCAGCGTCCTCACCGCCGGCAGATATAATGAAAAACTGTTTTTT
V: TRBV6-2/TRBV6-3; D: -; J: TRBJ1-1; size: -; CDR3: CASSWAQTGTEAFF; DNA: TGTGCCAGCAGTTGGGCACAGACAGGCACTGAAGCTTTCTTT
V: TRBV28; D: TRBD1; J: TRBJ2-2; size: many; CDR3: CASSLRDRGVTGELFF; DNA: TGTGCCAGCAGTCTCCGGGACAGGGGGGTCACCGGGGAGCTGTTTTTT
V: TRBV12-3/TRBV12-4; D: -; J: TRBJ1-5; size: few; CDR3: CASRLTGLHQPQHF; DNA: TGTGCCAGCAGGCTAACAGGGTTGCATCAGCCCCAGCATTTT
V: TRBV5-1; D: TRBD1; J: TRBJ2-7; size: -; CDR3: CASIKGQGEQYF; DNA: TGCGCCAGCATCAAGGGACAGGGGGAGCAGTACTTC
V: TRBV10-2; D: -; J: TRBJ2-2; size: many; CDR3: CASSDRGTGELFF; DNA: TGCGCCAGCAGTGACAGGGGAACCGGGGAGCTGTTTTTT
V: TRBV5-1; D: TRBD1; J: TRBJ1-2; size: few; CDR3: CASAGQGPVGYGYTF; DNA: TGCGCCAGCGCCGGACAGGGGCCGGTTGGCTATGGCTACACCTTC
V: TRBV10-3; D: -; J: TRBJ2-6; size: many; CDR3: CAISESLAAGSGANVLTF; DNA: TGTGCCATCAGTGAGTCTCTAGCTGCGGGGTCTGGGGCCAACGTCCTGACTTTC
V: TRBV5-5; D: -; J: TRBJ1-5; size: -; CDR3: CASSLGLGGGSGNQPQHF; DNA: TGTGCCAGCAGCTTGGGTTTGGGGGGCGGGAGTGGCAATCAGCCCCAGCATTTT
V: TRBV3-1; D: TRBD2; J: TRBJ2-4; size: few; CDR3: CASSQFASGTPLGQNIQYF; DNA: TGTGCCAGCAGCCAATTCGCTAGCGGGACCCCCCTGGGCCAAAACATTCAGTACTTC
V: TRBV27; D: TRBD1; J: TRBJ2-7; size: -; CDR3: CASSPRQGVYEQYF; DNA: TGTGCCAGCAGTCCTAGACAGGGCGTCTACGAGCAGTACTTC
V: TRBV4-2; D: TRBD1; J: TRBJ2-3; size: -; CDR3: CASSQDRGLGLSKSQYF; DNA: TGTGCCAGCAGCCAAGACAGGGGGCTTGGACTATCCAAGTCGCAGTATTTT
V: TRBV12-3/TRBV12-4; D: -; J: TRBJ2-1; size: few; CDR3: CASSFRGDNEQFF; DNA: TGTGCCAGCAGTTTTCGGGGTGACAATGAGCAGTTCTTC
V: TRBV5-1; D: TRBD1; J: TRBJ2-7; size: -; CDR3: CASSLDGNRGDEQYF; DNA: TGCGCCAGCAGCTTGGACGGGAACAGGGGGGACGAGCAGTACTTC
V: TRBV7-8; D: -; J: TRBJ1-6; size: -; CDR3: CASRPGGAVNSPLHF; DNA: TGTGCCAGCAGACCGGGGGGAGCAGTTAATTCACCCCTCCACTTT
V: TRBV10-3; D: -; J: TRBJ2-3; size: -; CDR3: CAPTRGELFSTDTQYF; DNA: TGTGCCCCCACCCGTGGCGAACTCTTTAGCACAGATACGCAGTATTTT
V: TRBV5-1; D: -; J: TRBJ2-2; size: many; CDR3: CASSSYGPGELFF; DNA: TGCGCCAGCAGCTCCTACGGCCCCGGGGAGCTGTTTTTT
V: TRBV3-1; D: -; J: TRBJ2-4; size: -; CDR3: CASSQVKNIQYF; DNA: TGTGCCAGCAGCCAAGTTAAAAACATTCAGTACTTC
V: TRBV12-3/TRBV12-4; D: -; J: TRBJ1-2; size: many; CDR3: CASSLWGYGYTF; DNA: TGTGCCAGCAGTCTGTGGGGCTATGGCTACACCTTC
V: TRBV9; D: -; J: TRBJ2-1; size: many; CDR3: CASSVSGSYNEQFF; DNA: TGTGCCAGCAGCGTATCAGGGTCCTACAATGAGCAGTTCTTC
V: TRBV6-1; D: TRBD1; J: TRBJ1-2; size: -; CDR3: CASSDKTTGKDYGYTF; DNA: TGTGCCAGCAGTGATAAAACGACAGGGAAGGACTATGGCTACACCTTC
V: TRBV12-3/TRBV12-4; D: -; J: TRBJ2-1; size: few; CDR3: CASSADPYRDSNEQFF; DNA: TGTGCCAGCAGTGCAGACCCATACCGGGACTCTAATGAGCAGTTCTTC
V: TRBV10-3; D: -; J: TRBJ1-1; size: many; CDR3: CAISDGENTEAFF; DNA: TGTGCCATCAGTGACGGGGAGAACACTGAAGCTTTCTTT
V: TRBV30; D: -; J: TRBJ1-5; size: -; CDR3: CAWSVGYSNQPQHF; DNA: TGTGCCTGGAGTGTTGGGTATAGCAATCAGCCCCAGCATTTT
V: TRBV11-2; D: -; J: TRBJ1-3; size: -; CDR3: CASSPGASSGNTIYF; DNA: TGTGCCAGCAGTCCCGGGGCCAGCTCTGGAAACACCATATATTTT
V: TRBV12-3/TRBV12-4; D: TRBD1; J: TRBJ2-7; size: many; CDR3: CASSPGQGTIDEQYF; DNA: TGTGCCAGCAGTCCGGGACAGGGCACGATAGACGAGCAGTACTTC
V: TRBV4-2; D: TRBD2; J: TRBJ2-3; size: many; CDR3: CASSRGSAGTDTQYF; DNA: TGTGCCAGCAGCCGCGGGAGTGCGGGCACAGATACGCAGTATTTT
V: TRBV20-1; D: -; J: TRBJ1-2; size: many; CDR3: CSAIGHKKLEGYTF; DNA: TGCAGTGCTATAGGACACAAGAAACTAGAGGGCTACACCTTC
V: TRBV10-1; D: TRBD2; J: TRBJ2-5; size: few; CDR3: CASSPIPGLASGQETQYF; DNA: TGCGCCAGCAGTCCAATCCCTGGACTAGCTTCGGGCCAAGAGACCCAGTACTTC
V: TRBV7-2; D: TRBD1; J: TRBJ1-3; size: few; CDR3: CASSSKQGAGGNTIYF; DNA: TGTGCCAGCAGCTCAAAACAGGGGGCTGGTGGAAACACCATATATTTT
V: TRBV7-2; D: TRBD2; J: TRBJ2-1; size: few; CDR3: CASSLRGSFIFDEQFF; DNA: TGTGCCAGCAGCCTGCGGGGGTCTTTCATTTTCGATGAGCAGTTCTTC
V: TRBV20-1; D: -; J: TRBJ1-1; size: many; CDR3: CSALSGNTEAFF; DNA: TGCAGTGCCCTGTCAGGGAACACTGAAGCTTTCTTT
V: TRBV20-1; D: -; J: TRBJ1-6; size: few; CDR3: CSADRGGNNSPLHF; DNA: TGCAGTGCCGACAGAGGGGGTAATAATTCACCCCTCCACTTT
V: TRBV20-1; D: -; J: TRBJ2-1; size: few; CDR3: CSATRATYNEQFF; DNA: TGCAGTGCTACTAGGGCGACATACAATGAGCAGTTCTTC
V: TRBV18; D: -; J: TRBJ2-7; size: -; CDR3: CASSLDSLEQYF; DNA: TGTGCCAGCTCCCTCGACAGCCTGGAGCAGTACTTC
V: TRBV12-3/TRBV12-4; D: -; J: TRBJ2-3; size: few; CDR3: CASSFAGSLTDTQYF; DNA: TGTGCCAGCAGTTTCGCCGGGAGCCTCACAGATACGCAGTATTTT
V: TRBV4-2; D: TRBD1; J: TRBJ2-3; size: many; CDR3: CASSHDRGPPADTQYF; DNA: TGTGCCAGCAGCCACGACAGGGGGCCTCCCGCAGATACGCAGTATTTT
V: TRBV12-5; D: TRBD2; J: TRBJ2-1; size: few; CDR3: CASGPGLVVYNEQFF; DNA: TGTGCTAGTGGTCCGGGACTAGTCGTCTACAATGAGCAGTTCTTC
V: TRBV19; D: -; J: TRBJ1-3; size: -; CDR3: CASSTGHGPGNTIYF; DNA: TGTGCCAGTAGTACCGGTCACGGGCCTGGAAACACCATATATTTT
V: TRBV6-2/TRBV6-3; D: -; J: TRBJ2-7; size: few; CDR3: CASSYRVHEQYF; DNA: TGTGCCAGCAGTTACAGGGTCCACGAGCAGTACTTC
V: TRBV5-1; D: -; J: TRBJ2-1; size: -; CDR3: CASSLGGLGNDEQFF; DNA: TGCGCCAGCAGCTTGGGAGGGCTAGGTAACGATGAGCAGTTCTTC